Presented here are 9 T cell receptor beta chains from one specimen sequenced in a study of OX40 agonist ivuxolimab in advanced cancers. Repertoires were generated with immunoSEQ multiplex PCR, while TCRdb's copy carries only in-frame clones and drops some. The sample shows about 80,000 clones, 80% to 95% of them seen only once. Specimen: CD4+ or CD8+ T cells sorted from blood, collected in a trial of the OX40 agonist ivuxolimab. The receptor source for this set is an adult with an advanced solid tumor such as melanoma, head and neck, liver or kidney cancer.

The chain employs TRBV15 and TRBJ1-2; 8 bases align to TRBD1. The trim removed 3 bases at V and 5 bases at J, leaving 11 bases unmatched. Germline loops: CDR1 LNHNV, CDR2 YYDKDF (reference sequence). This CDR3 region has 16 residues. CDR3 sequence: CATSSPDRGAGYGYTF. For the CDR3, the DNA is TGTGCCACCAGCAGCCCCGACAGGGGAGCGGGGTATGGCTACACCTTC.

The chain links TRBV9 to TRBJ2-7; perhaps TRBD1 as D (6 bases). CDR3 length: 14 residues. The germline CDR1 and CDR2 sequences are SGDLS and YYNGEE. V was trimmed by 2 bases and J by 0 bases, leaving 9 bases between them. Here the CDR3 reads CASSVGDISYEQYF. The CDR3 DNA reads TGTGCCAGCAGCGTGGGGGACATCTCCTACGAGCAGTACTTC.

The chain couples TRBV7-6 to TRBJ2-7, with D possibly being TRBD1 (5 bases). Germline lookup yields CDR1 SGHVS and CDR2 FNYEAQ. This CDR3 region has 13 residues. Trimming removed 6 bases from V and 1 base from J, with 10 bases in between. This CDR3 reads CASRTAYSYEQYF. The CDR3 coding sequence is TGTGCCAGCAGGACAGCTTATTCCTACGAGCAGTACTTC.

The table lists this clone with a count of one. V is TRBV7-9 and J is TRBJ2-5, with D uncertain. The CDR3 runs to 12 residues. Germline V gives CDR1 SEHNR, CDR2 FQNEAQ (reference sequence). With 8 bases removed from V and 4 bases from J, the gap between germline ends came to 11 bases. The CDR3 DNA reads TGTGCCAGCGCCGGAGCTACAGAGACCCAGTACTTC. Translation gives CASAGATETQYF.

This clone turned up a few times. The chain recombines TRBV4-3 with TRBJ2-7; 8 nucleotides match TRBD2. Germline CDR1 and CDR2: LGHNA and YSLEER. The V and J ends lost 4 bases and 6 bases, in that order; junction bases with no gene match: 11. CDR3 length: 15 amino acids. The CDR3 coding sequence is TGCGCCAGCAGCCTCTCGTGGCGACTAGCGAGCGAGCAGTACTTC. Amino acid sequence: CASSLSWRLASEQYF.

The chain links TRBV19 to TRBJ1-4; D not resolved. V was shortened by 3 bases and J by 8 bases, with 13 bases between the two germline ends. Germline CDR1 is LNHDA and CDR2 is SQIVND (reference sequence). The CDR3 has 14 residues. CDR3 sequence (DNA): TGTGCCAGTAGTATTCTGGACGGAGGGGAAAAACTGTTTTTT. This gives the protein CASSILDGGEKLFF.

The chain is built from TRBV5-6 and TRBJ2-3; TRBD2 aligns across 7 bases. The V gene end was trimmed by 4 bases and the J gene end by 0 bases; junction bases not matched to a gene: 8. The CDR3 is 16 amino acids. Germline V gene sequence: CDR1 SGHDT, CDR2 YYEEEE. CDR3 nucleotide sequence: TGTGCCAGCAGCAGCCTCCTACTAGCGAGCACAGATACGCAGTATTTT. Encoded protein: CASSSLLLASTDTQYF.

CDR3 sequence (DNA): TGCGCCAGCAGCTTGGAGTTGGGACAGCCCTACTACGAGCAGTACTTC. The encoded protein is CASSLELGQPYYEQYF. The chain employs TRBV5-1 and TRBJ2-7, with 7 bases aligning to TRBD1. Germline V gene data show CDR1 as SGHRS and CDR2 as YFSETQ. The CDR3 is 16 amino acids. V gave up 0 bases and J gave up 3 bases; unmatched junction bases: 9.

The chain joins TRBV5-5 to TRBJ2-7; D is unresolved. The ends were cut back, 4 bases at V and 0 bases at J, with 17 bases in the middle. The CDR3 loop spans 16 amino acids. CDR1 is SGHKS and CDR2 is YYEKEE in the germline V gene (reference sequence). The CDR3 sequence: CASSVARFSFSYEQYF. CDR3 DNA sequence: TGTGCCAGCAGCGTGGCTAGGTTTTCCTTCTCCTACGAGCAGTACTTC.